The rows below give T cell receptor beta chains drawn from one sample of a study of T cell repertoires in cytomegalovirus infection. TCRdb re-derived calls from the reads in MiXCR, one entry per CDR3 protein. The profile shows a few hundred thousand distinct CDR3 sequences, roughly a fifth of them singletons. Their recognized antigens are unknown. Here the sequenced sample was cultured PBMCs, taken from culture after CMV antigen stimulation. Receptors were obtained from a human donor in good health (CMV status not recorded). Some clones in this sample may be carry-over from other donors' samples. The CDR3 runs from the conserved cysteine through the conserved F or W. A D gene is named only where the DNA matches it firmly. Rows may omit the clone size; those that give it use once, few, many or a size class.

clone_size j_call v_call d_call cdr3_nt cdr3_aa
- TRBJ2-1 TRBV6-6 TRBD2 TGTGCCAGCATTGGGCTAGCGGGAATCAATGAGCAGTTCTTC CASIGLAGINEQFF
many TRBJ1-1 TRBV7-2 - TGTGCCAGCGGGGATTTTGAAGCTTTCTTT CASGDFEAFF
- TRBJ2-1 TRBV20-1 - TGCAGTGCTACGGAGTTTCCCTACAATGAGCAGTTCTTC CSATEFPYNEQFF
- TRBJ2-1 TRBV7-8 TRBD1 TGTGCCAGCAGCAGCTATCGGGACAGGGGACAGCGCGGGGAGTTCTTC CASSSYRDRGQRGEFF
- TRBJ1-1 TRBV12-3/TRBV12-4 - TGTGCCAGCAGCTGGTCCTTCACAGCACATGAAGCTTTCTTT CASSWSFTAHEAFF
- TRBJ2-1 TRBV4-3 TRBD2 TGCGCCAGCAGCCAAGAAGTATGGCTAGCGGGGTACAATGAGCAGTTCTTC CASSQEVWLAGYNEQFF
few TRBJ1-2 TRBV20-1 - TGCAGTGCTAGGCCTGACAGAGAGTATGGCTACACCTTC CSARPDREYGYTF
few TRBJ2-7 TRBV5-1 - TGCGCCAGCAGCCGGGATCTTTCCTACGAGCAGTACTTC CASSRDLSYEQYF
many TRBJ1-5 TRBV7-2 - TGTGCCAGCAGCTTAGAGGATTATAGCAATCAGCCCCAGCATTTT CASSLEDYSNQPQHF
many TRBJ1-5 TRBV12-3/TRBV12-4 - TGTGCCAGCAGTCTAAGACAGAATCAGCCCCAGCATTTT CASSLRQNQPQHF
- TRBJ1-2 TRBV28 TRBD1 TGTGCCAGCAGCCCGGCTTCCTCGGGACAGCCCGTTCATGGCTACACCTTC CASSPASSGQPVHGYTF
- TRBJ1-1 TRBV20-1 - TGCAGTGCTAGGGGGAACGGCGCCACTGAAGCTTTCTTT CSARGNGATEAFF
many TRBJ2-3 TRBV4-3 - TGCGCCAGCAGCCAAGAAGCCCGGGGTACAGATACGCAGTATTTT CASSQEARGTDTQYF
- TRBJ2-7 TRBV20-1 TRBD1 TGCAGTGCCATAGGGGGACAGTACGAGCAGTACTTC CSAIGGQYEQYF
- TRBJ1-2 TRBV10-3 TRBD1 TGTGCCATCAGTCGTTCAGGGGGCGCAGGTCGGAGCTATGGCTACACCTTC CAISRSGGAGRSYGYTF
- TRBJ2-7 TRBV30 - TGTGCCTGGAAATTGGGTCAGGGTCGGGACGAGCAGTACTTC CAWKLGQGRDEQYF
many TRBJ1-3 TRBV7-2 TRBD1 TGTGCCAGCGGGGGGACAGCCTCTGGAAACACCATATATTTT CASGGTASGNTIYF
- TRBJ1-1 TRBV20-1 - TGCAGTGCTAGAGATCGGGGAATCAGCGGGGCTTTCTTT CSARDRGISGAFF
- TRBJ1-3 TRBV19 - TGTGCCAGTACCGAAGACTGGAGCTCTGGAAACACCATATATTTT CASTEDWSSGNTIYF
- TRBJ2-1 TRBV6-5 TRBD1 TGTGCCAGCAGTTCTAGACAGGGGTACAATGAGCAGTTCTTC CASSSRQGYNEQFF
few TRBJ1-5 TRBV20-1 - TGCAGTGCTTGCAGAGAAGGTCAGCCCCAGCATTTT CSACREGQPQHF
few TRBJ2-7 TRBV4-1 TRBD2 TGCGCCAGCAGCCAAGTATCCGGGACTACACCTTACGAGCAGTACTTC CASSQVSGTTPYEQYF
few TRBJ1-2 TRBV29-1 - TGCAGCGTTGAAGACGGGGGCCGGATTAACTATGGCTACACCTTC CSVEDGGRINYGYTF
few TRBJ2-1 TRBV12-3/TRBV12-4 - TGTGCCAGCAGTTTAGAACCAGGGGTCAATGAGCAGTTCTTC CASSLEPGVNEQFF
few TRBJ2-1 TRBV10-1 - TGCGCCAGCAGTGAGAATTCCGAAAGTGAGCAGTTCTTC CASSENSESEQFF
few TRBJ2-4 TRBV25-1 - TGTGCCAGCAGTGGGCAGTTAGCCAAAAACATTCAGTACTTC CASSGQLAKNIQYF
many TRBJ2-1 TRBV4-2 - TGTGCCAGCAGCCAGGTCGGAAGTTACAATGAGCAGTTCTTC CASSQVGSYNEQFF
- TRBJ1-1 TRBV24-1 TRBD1 TGTGCCAGTTCGACAGGGAGTGACACTGAAGCTTTCTTT CASSTGSDTEAFF
once TRBJ1-2 TRBV28 - TGTGCCAGCAGTTCCCAGGTCGTGAACACCTTC CASSSQVVNTF
- TRBJ2-1 TRBV6-2/TRBV6-3 TRBD2 TGTGCCAGCAGTTTCCCTGCGGGAGGGCGTGAGCAGTTCTTC CASSFPAGGREQFF
many TRBJ2-3 TRBV12-3/TRBV12-4 TRBD2 TGTGCCAGCAGTTTGAGACTAGCGGGGGGCGGCGCGCAGTATTTT CASSLRLAGGGAQYF
many TRBJ2-1 TRBV28 - TGTGCCAGCAGTGGACCGACCTACAATGAGCAGTTCTTC CASSGPTYNEQFF
- TRBJ1-4 TRBV7-9 - TGTGCCAGCAGCTTAGATTCAGGGCCAAAACTGTTTTTT CASSLDSGPKLFF
- TRBJ1-1 TRBV7-2 - TGTGCCAGCAGCCCATCCAGCCCGAACACTGAAGCTTTCTTT CASSPSSPNTEAFF
- TRBJ1-2 TRBV6-1 - TGTGCCAGCAGTTATCAGGGAGCCAACTATGGCTACACCTTC CASSYQGANYGYTF
- TRBJ2-1 TRBV6-2/TRBV6-3 TRBD2 TGTGCCAGCGACGATCTAGCGGGAGGTAAGGATGAGCAGTTCTTC CASDDLAGGKDEQFF
- TRBJ1-1 TRBV4-1 - TGCGCCAGCAGCCAAGTAACCTCGTACACTGAAGCTTTCTTT CASSQVTSYTEAFF
few TRBJ1-3 TRBV11-2 - TGTGCCAGCATCCGGACTGGGGGAAACACCATATATTTT CASIRTGGNTIYF
many TRBJ2-5 TRBV7-8 - TGTGCCAGCAGCTCCCCCCCGGGCGGGAAAGAGACCCAGTACTTC CASSSPPGGKETQYF
few TRBJ2-1 TRBV24-1 TRBD1 TGTGCCACCAGTGATCCTAAACAGGGGGCGCCGGGGAATGAGCAGTTCTTC CATSDPKQGAPGNEQFF
few TRBJ1-3 TRBV12-3/TRBV12-4 - TGTGCCAGCAGACGAGACATGGGAGCCGAAGGGAGAAACACCATATATTTT CASRRDMGAEGRNTIYF
few TRBJ2-1 TRBV11-2 - TGTGCCAGCAGCGTACTAGGAAGTGAGCAGTTCTTC CASSVLGSEQFF
many TRBJ2-7 TRBV7-2 - TGTGCCAGCAGAAGGCCGGGCTCCTACGAGCAGTACTTC CASRRPGSYEQYF
many TRBJ1-3 TRBV10-3 - TGTGCCATCAGTGAGGGTCCCGGACGTCTCTCTGGAAACACCATATATTTT CAISEGPGRLSGNTIYF
- TRBJ1-6 TRBV28 - TGTGCCAGCAGAACCCCGGGGGCATGGTCCTATAATTCACCCCTCCACTTT CASRTPGAWSYNSPLHF
- TRBJ2-3 TRBV24-1 TRBD1 TGTGCCACCAGTATAGGGACAGGGGGCACAGATACGCAGTATTTT CATSIGTGGTDTQYF
many TRBJ2-1 TRBV5-6 TRBD2 TGTGCCAGCAGCCTGAGCCTAGCGGAACTATACAATGAGCAGTTCTTC CASSLSLAELYNEQFF
- TRBJ2-6 TRBV2 - TGTGCCAGCGTACGGGACACACTTTCTGGGGCCAACGTCCTGACTTTC CASVRDTLSGANVLTF
- TRBJ1-1 TRBV15 TRBD1 TGTGCCACCAGCAGGGACAGGGGGAACACTGAAGCTTTCTTT CATSRDRGNTEAFF
- TRBJ2-5 TRBV10-3 - TGTGCCATCAGGGAGGCTGGGGAGACCCAGTACTTC CAIREAGETQYF
- TRBJ1-1 TRBV20-1 - TGCAGTGCTACCAGAACGGGCAGTGAAGCTTTCTTT CSATRTGSEAFF
- TRBJ2-7 TRBV20-1 TRBD1 TGCAGTGCTTTTAAACCAACAGGGGAATACGAGCAGTACTTC CSAFKPTGEYEQYF
- TRBJ2-1 TRBV6-6 TRBD2 TGTGCCAGCAGTTTCTCGACTAGCGGGAGGTACAATGAGCAGTTCTTC CASSFSTSGRYNEQFF
- TRBJ2-3 TRBV7-9 - TGTGCCAGCAGCTTTTCTGGCGGGACTAGCACAGATACGCAGTATTTT CASSFSGGTSTDTQYF
- TRBJ1-1 TRBV20-1 - TGCAGTGCTAGAGATGCAAGGAAGAACACTGAAGCTTTCTTT CSARDARKNTEAFF
many TRBJ1-1 TRBV6-1 - TGTGCCAGCTCGGGGAACACTGAAGCTTTCTTT CASSGNTEAFF
- TRBJ1-5 TRBV20-1 - TGCAGTGCTTCCCGGACAGCAAATCAGCCCCAGCATTTT CSASRTANQPQHF
- TRBJ1-1 TRBV5-6 - TGTGCCAGCAACCGGGACAAAAACGAAGCTTTCTTT CASNRDKNEAFF